This is a list of T cell receptor beta chains from one sample in a study of liver allograft versus peripheral blood T cells. A single record per CDR3 protein comes from TCRdb applying MiXCR to the reads. The sample lists about 9,000 distinct CDR3 sequences; 15% were seen once. These receptors were collected from a human patient who had a liver transplant. Some T cells may arise from the graft donor. Each CDR3 is given with its conserved first and last residue. Each record gives: CDR3 length, V gene, clone size, J gene, D gene, CDR3 protein, CDR3 DNA. D genes are given only for firm matches. Clone size is not always given. Where it is, it says once, few, many or a class for expanded clones.

len: 12
v_gene: TRBV20-1
abundance: .
j_gene: TRBJ2-7
d_gene: .
CDR3aa: CSATGEGYEQYF
CDR3nt: TGCAGTGCTACCGGGGAAGGCTACGAGCAGTACTTC

len: 16
v_gene: TRBV6-1
abundance: medium-sized
j_gene: TRBJ1-4
d_gene: .
CDR3aa: CASSKGPPSPNEKLFF
CDR3nt: TGTGCCAGCAGCAAGGGACCCCCAAGCCCTAATGAAAAACTGTTTTTT

len: 14
v_gene: TRBV5-6
abundance: medium-sized
j_gene: TRBJ2-7
d_gene: TRBD1
CDR3aa: CASSPRGTGGKQYF
CDR3nt: TGTGCCAGCAGCCCCAGGGGGACCGGTGGCAAGCAGTACTTC

len: 14
v_gene: TRBV30
abundance: few
j_gene: TRBJ1-1
d_gene: .
CDR3aa: CAWRFGTGNTEAFF
CDR3nt: TGTGCCTGGAGGTTCGGGACTGGGAACACTGAAGCTTTCTTT

len: 13
v_gene: TRBV9
abundance: .
j_gene: TRBJ1-2
d_gene: .
CDR3aa: CASSVGDLGGYTF
CDR3nt: TGTGCCAGCAGCGTCGGTGACTTAGGGGGCTACACCTTC

len: 14
v_gene: TRBV30
abundance: .
j_gene: TRBJ1-2
d_gene: TRBD1
CDR3aa: CAWRRQGESYGYTF
CDR3nt: TGTGCCTGGAGAAGACAGGGGGAAAGCTATGGCTACACCTTC

len: 12
v_gene: TRBV6-1
abundance: medium-sized
j_gene: TRBJ1-6
d_gene: .
CDR3aa: CASSVETSPLHF
CDR3nt: TGTGCCAGCAGTGTCGAGACCTCACCCCTCCACTTT

len: 19
v_gene: TRBV28
abundance: medium-sized
j_gene: TRBJ2-6
d_gene: TRBD1
CDR3aa: CASSPDSGTASSGANVLTF
CDR3nt: TGTGCCAGCAGTCCCGACTCCGGGACAGCCAGCTCTGGGGCCAACGTCCTGACTTTC

len: 15
v_gene: TRBV7-3
abundance: .
j_gene: TRBJ2-1
d_gene: .
CDR3aa: CVSSVIGSSYNEQFF
CDR3nt: TGTGTCAGCAGCGTTATCGGGAGCTCCTACAATGAGCAGTTCTTC

len: 12
v_gene: TRBV19
abundance: medium-sized
j_gene: TRBJ2-1
d_gene: .
CDR3aa: CASSRPLGEQFF
CDR3nt: TGTGCCAGTAGTAGGCCCCTGGGCGAGCAGTTCTTC

len: 14
v_gene: TRBV9
abundance: .
j_gene: TRBJ1-4
d_gene: .
CDR3aa: CASSVGSSGEKLFF
CDR3nt: TGTGCCAGCAGCGTAGGGTCTTCGGGGGAGAAACTGTTTTTT

len: 15
v_gene: TRBV3-1
abundance: .
j_gene: TRBJ2-5
d_gene: .
CDR3aa: CASSQDVGRQETQYF
CDR3nt: TGTGCCAGCAGCCAAGACGTAGGAAGGCAAGAGACCCAGTACTTC

len: 11
v_gene: TRBV20-1
abundance: few
j_gene: TRBJ1-3
d_gene: .
CDR3aa: CSARLGSTIYF
CDR3nt: TGCAGTGCTAGATTGGGGAGCACCATATATTTT

len: 15
v_gene: TRBV15
abundance: medium-sized
j_gene: TRBJ2-1
d_gene: .
CDR3aa: CATSREGGNRNEQFF
CDR3nt: TGTGCCACCAGCAGAGAAGGTGGTAACCGGAATGAGCAGTTCTTC

len: 18
v_gene: TRBV12-3/TRBV12-4
abundance: .
j_gene: TRBJ2-5
d_gene: .
CDR3aa: CASSLGGGAIISRETQYF
CDR3nt: TGTGCCAGCAGTTTAGGGGGGGGGGCCATTATTAGTCGGGAGACCCAGTACTTC

len: 16
v_gene: TRBV6-6
abundance: few
j_gene: TRBJ2-5
d_gene: TRBD2
CDR3aa: CASSRGLAGGSETQYF
CDR3nt: TGTGCCAGCAGTCGAGGACTAGCGGGAGGTTCAGAGACCCAGTACTTC

len: 15
v_gene: TRBV20-1
abundance: .
j_gene: TRBJ1-1
d_gene: .
CDR3aa: CSARDGGRAGTEAFF
CDR3nt: TGCAGTGCTAGAGATGGGGGCAGGGCGGGCACTGAAGCTTTCTTT

len: 13
v_gene: TRBV20-1
abundance: few
j_gene: TRBJ2-1
d_gene: TRBD1
CDR3aa: CSAKDRGRGEQFF
CDR3nt: TGCAGTGCTAAGGACAGGGGGCGAGGTGAGCAGTTCTTC

len: 15
v_gene: TRBV6-2/TRBV6-3
abundance: many
j_gene: TRBJ1-1
d_gene: .
CDR3aa: CASTPYGATNTEAFF
CDR3nt: TGTGCCAGCACCCCTTATGGGGCTACGAACACTGAAGCTTTCTTT

len: 13
v_gene: TRBV6-5
abundance: medium-sized
j_gene: TRBJ1-2
d_gene: .
CDR3aa: CASSYRRHYGYTF
CDR3nt: TGTGCCAGCAGTTATCGGAGGCACTATGGCTACACCTTC

len: 14
v_gene: TRBV6-1
abundance: medium-sized
j_gene: TRBJ1-5
d_gene: .
CDR3aa: CASRLTGNNQPQHF
CDR3nt: TGTGCCAGCAGACTGACAGGCAACAATCAGCCCCAGCATTTT

len: 13
v_gene: TRBV5-6
abundance: few
j_gene: TRBJ2-7
d_gene: .
CDR3aa: CASSLFPSYEQYF
CDR3nt: TGTGCCAGCAGCTTGTTTCCTTCATACGAGCAGTACTTC

len: 13
v_gene: TRBV20-1
abundance: few
j_gene: TRBJ1-6
d_gene: .
CDR3aa: CSASREAGSPLHF
CDR3nt: TGCAGTGCTAGTAGGGAAGCCGGTTCACCCCTCCACTTT

len: 14
v_gene: TRBV12-3/TRBV12-4
abundance: medium-sized
j_gene: TRBJ1-5
d_gene: .
CDR3aa: CASSLQTANQPQHF
CDR3nt: TGTGCCAGCAGTTTACAGACAGCTAATCAGCCCCAGCATTTT

len: 14
v_gene: TRBV20-1
abundance: few
j_gene: TRBJ2-2
d_gene: .
CDR3aa: CSARPFTNTGELFF
CDR3nt: TGCAGTGCTAGACCCTTTACGAACACCGGGGAGCTGTTTTTT

len: 13
v_gene: TRBV18
abundance: medium-sized
j_gene: TRBJ2-7
d_gene: TRBD1
CDR3aa: CASSYGQAYEQYF
CDR3nt: TGTGCCAGCTCGTACGGACAGGCCTACGAGCAGTACTTC

len: 13
v_gene: TRBV27
abundance: few
j_gene: TRBJ1-1
d_gene: .
CDR3aa: CASATTGRTEAFF
CDR3nt: TGTGCCAGCGCAACGACAGGACGGACTGAAGCTTTCTTT

len: 12
v_gene: TRBV20-1
abundance: many
j_gene: TRBJ1-2
d_gene: .
CDR3aa: CSAHGQRYGYTF
CDR3nt: TGCAGTGCCCATGGGCAGCGGTATGGCTACACCTTC

len: 13
v_gene: TRBV12-3/TRBV12-4
abundance: medium-sized
j_gene: TRBJ1-6
d_gene: .
CDR3aa: CASRAARDSPLHF
CDR3nt: TGTGCCAGCAGAGCCGCTCGGGATTCACCCCTCCACTTT

len: 17
v_gene: TRBV28
abundance: medium-sized
j_gene: TRBJ2-2
d_gene: TRBD2
CDR3aa: CASSWILAGLNTGELFF
CDR3nt: TGTGCCAGCAGTTGGATTCTAGCGGGACTGAACACCGGGGAGCTGTTTTTT

len: 16
v_gene: TRBV24-1
abundance: medium-sized
j_gene: TRBJ2-2
d_gene: .
CDR3aa: CATSDLGSAWAGELFF
CDR3nt: TGTGCCACCAGTGATTTAGGGTCTGCCTGGGCCGGGGAGCTGTTTTTT

len: 15
v_gene: TRBV14
abundance: medium-sized
j_gene: TRBJ1-6
d_gene: .
CDR3aa: CASSQDSGWYSPLHF
CDR3nt: TGTGCCAGCAGCCAAGATTCGGGATGGTACTCACCCCTCCACTTT

len: 13
v_gene: TRBV7-2
abundance: few
j_gene: TRBJ2-5
d_gene: .
CDR3aa: CASSLAPWETQYF
CDR3nt: TGTGCCAGCAGCCTAGCCCCCTGGGAGACCCAGTACTTC

len: 14
v_gene: TRBV3-1
abundance: few
j_gene: TRBJ1-2
d_gene: .
CDR3aa: CASSQDQGTYGYTF
CDR3nt: TGTGCCAGCAGCCAAGACCAGGGGACCTATGGCTACACCTTC

len: 17
v_gene: TRBV20-1
abundance: medium-sized
j_gene: TRBJ1-2
d_gene: .
CDR3aa: CSARVEWGSGRAYGYTF
CDR3nt: TGCAGTGCTAGAGTAGAGTGGGGCAGCGGGAGGGCCTATGGCTACACCTTC

len: 17
v_gene: TRBV12-5
abundance: .
j_gene: TRBJ1-1
d_gene: .
CDR3aa: CASVRRGTSGGDTEAFF
CDR3nt: TGTGCTAGTGTTAGAAGAGGAACCTCGGGAGGGGACACTGAAGCTTTCTTT

len: 15
v_gene: TRBV7-2
abundance: few
j_gene: TRBJ1-1
d_gene: TRBD1
CDR3aa: CASSSRGPVNTEAFF
CDR3nt: TGTGCCAGCAGCTCTAGGGGGCCGGTGAACACTGAAGCTTTCTTT

len: 14
v_gene: TRBV28
abundance: medium-sized
j_gene: TRBJ1-5
d_gene: .
CDR3aa: CASRVAGSNQPQHF
CDR3nt: TGTGCCAGCCGCGTGGCAGGGTCAAATCAGCCCCAGCATTTT

len: 17
v_gene: TRBV24-1
abundance: medium-sized
j_gene: TRBJ2-2
d_gene: .
CDR3aa: CATSDPRQDPGTGELFF
CDR3nt: TGTGCCACCAGTGACCCCCGACAGGACCCGGGAACCGGGGAGCTGTTTTTT

len: 15
v_gene: TRBV19
abundance: many
j_gene: TRBJ1-1
d_gene: .
CDR3aa: CASSGGESSNTEAFF
CDR3nt: TGTGCCAGTAGTGGGGGTGAGTCGTCTAACACTGAAGCTTTCTTT

len: 13
v_gene: TRBV20-1
abundance: medium-sized
j_gene: TRBJ1-1
d_gene: .
CDR3aa: CSASRYMNTEAFF
CDR3nt: TGCAGTGCTTCTCGCTACATGAACACTGAAGCTTTCTTT

len: 14
v_gene: TRBV28
abundance: .
j_gene: TRBJ1-1
d_gene: .
CDR3aa: CASSLIAGEVEAFF
CDR3nt: TGTGCCAGCAGTTTGATTGCAGGGGAGGTTGAAGCTTTCTTT

len: 15
v_gene: TRBV19
abundance: medium-sized
j_gene: TRBJ2-2
d_gene: .
CDR3aa: CASSPTGLGTGELFF
CDR3nt: TGTGCCAGTAGCCCTACAGGCTTAGGGACCGGGGAGCTGTTTTTT

len: 14
v_gene: TRBV6-2/TRBV6-3
abundance: many
j_gene: TRBJ1-1
d_gene: TRBD1
CDR3aa: CASNEGAVNTEAFF
CDR3nt: TGTGCCAGCAATGAGGGGGCTGTGAACACTGAAGCTTTCTTT

len: 20
v_gene: TRBV9
abundance: few
j_gene: TRBJ2-3
d_gene: TRBD2
CDR3aa: CASSVDWFGGTSGSTDTQYF
CDR3nt: TGTGCCAGCAGCGTAGATTGGTTCGGCGGGACTAGCGGGAGTACAGATACGCAGTATTTT

len: 18
v_gene: TRBV12-3/TRBV12-4
abundance: .
j_gene: TRBJ2-3
d_gene: TRBD2
CDR3aa: CASSLASLGTRRTVTQYF
CDR3nt: TGTGCCAGCAGTTTAGCGTCGTTGGGGACTAGACGCACAGTTACGCAGTATTTT

len: 12
v_gene: TRBV12-3/TRBV12-4
abundance: .
j_gene: TRBJ1-3
d_gene: .
CDR3aa: CASRWTENTIYF
CDR3nt: TGTGCCAGCAGGTGGACGGAAAACACCATATATTTT

len: 16
v_gene: TRBV28
abundance: many
j_gene: TRBJ1-1
d_gene: .
CDR3aa: CASSPNRGRENTEAFF
CDR3nt: TGTGCCAGCAGCCCCAACCGGGGCAGAGAGAACACTGAAGCTTTCTTT

len: 15
v_gene: TRBV18
abundance: medium-sized
j_gene: TRBJ1-2
d_gene: .
CDR3aa: CASSPLPPGVYGYTF
CDR3nt: TGTGCCAGCTCTCCCCTTCCCCCGGGAGTCTATGGCTACACCTTC

len: 14
v_gene: TRBV7-9
abundance: .
j_gene: TRBJ1-4
d_gene: .
CDR3aa: CASSLVGINEKLFF
CDR3nt: TGTGCCAGCAGCTTAGTAGGCATAAATGAAAAACTGTTTTTT

len: 13
v_gene: TRBV28
abundance: medium-sized
j_gene: TRBJ2-1
d_gene: TRBD2
CDR3aa: CASRTGLANEQFF
CDR3nt: TGTGCCAGCCGGACGGGACTAGCGAATGAGCAGTTCTTC

len: 18
v_gene: TRBV15
abundance: .
j_gene: TRBJ1-4
d_gene: .
CDR3aa: CATSRVGEVTALQEKLFF
CDR3nt: TGTGCCACCAGCAGAGTTGGGGAAGTGACAGCCCTGCAAGAAAAACTGTTTTTT

len: 15
v_gene: TRBV6-6
abundance: medium-sized
j_gene: TRBJ1-2
d_gene: .
CDR3aa: CASSEGYGGQYGYTF
CDR3nt: TGTGCCAGCAGTGAAGGGTATGGCGGACAGTATGGCTACACCTTC

len: 15
v_gene: TRBV28
abundance: .
j_gene: TRBJ2-5
d_gene: TRBD2
CDR3aa: CASSLSGEWDETQYF
CDR3nt: TGTGCCAGCAGCCTAAGCGGGGAGTGGGACGAGACCCAGTACTTC